The 6 T cell receptor beta chains below all came from one sample that was sequenced in a study of blood T cell repertoires in COVID-19. Profiled with immunoSEQ multiplex PCR; TCRdb holds only in-frame clones, not every one. The data contain about 410,000 clones, 70% to 90% of them seen just once; the ten biggest clones take up approximately 1.5%. The material sequenced was peripheral blood. The receptors originated from a middle-aged woman with COVID-19, enrolled during active disease.

The V call is TRBV5-1, the J call TRBJ2-1; 7 nucleotides match TRBD2. The CDR3 totals 17 residues. The V gene's germline CDR1 is SGHRS and CDR2 YFSETQ. Unmatched junction bases numbered 14, after V lost 4 bases and J lost 4 bases. CDR3 loop: CASSLTRGGSGYNEQFF. The DNA for the CDR3 is TGCGCCAGCAGCCTTACCCGGGGCGGGAGTGGGTACAATGAGCAGTTCTTC.

This chain joins TRBV5-1 and TRBJ1-3; D is undetermined. Germline CDR1 reads SGHRS; CDR2 reads YFSETQ. This CDR3 has 14 residues. The V gene lost 3 bases and the J gene lost 4 bases, with 11 bases spanning the gap. The CDR3 loop reads CASSSGSGGNTIYF. CDR3 in DNA: TGCGCCAGCAGCTCCGGATCGGGGGGAAACACCATATATTTT.

The CDR3 is CASSYEILGLAGEDSYNEQFF. The CDR3 DNA sequence: TGTGCCAGCAGTTATGAAATTTTGGGACTAGCGGGAGAGGATTCCTACAATGAGCAGTTCTTC. The chain is built from TRBV6-2 or TRBV6-3 and TRBJ2-1; 14 bases fit TRBD2. Germline trimming cut 3 bases from V and 1 base from J; bases unmatched to any gene: 14. CDR3 length: 21 amino acids. Germline loops: CDR1 MNHEY, CDR2 SVGEGT.

The CDR3: CSVRGQDNEKLFF. In DNA, the CDR3 is TGCAGCGTTCGGGGACAGGATAATGAAAAACTGTTTTTT. The chain combines TRBV29-1 with TRBJ1-4, with 8 bases that match TRBD1. The V and J ends lost 5 bases and 4 bases, in that order; junction bases with no gene match: 3. The V gene's germline CDR1 is SQVTM and CDR2 ANQGSEA. The CDR3 is 13 amino acids.

This rearrangement joins TRBV3-1 (or the pseudogene TRBV3-2) to TRBJ2-1, with D tentatively TRBD2 (6 bases). The V end lost 3 bases, the J end lost 1 base, and 10 bases lay between the germline ends. This CDR3 contains 15 residues. Germline CDR1 LGHDT, CDR2 YNNKEL (reference sequence). This CDR3 is CASSQRDLSYNEQFF. CDR3 coding DNA: TGTGCCAGCAGCCAGAGGGACTTGTCCTACAATGAGCAGTTCTTC.

The chain combines TRBV6-1 with TRBJ2-1, with TRBD2 matching over 11 bases. Losses at the gene ends were 4 bases for V and 2 bases for J; bases not matched to a gene: 1. Germline V gene sequence: CDR1 MNHNS, CDR2 SASEGT. The CDR3 length is 15 residues. The CDR3 is CASSVAGGPYNEQFF. Written as DNA, the CDR3 is TGTGCCAGCAGTGTAGCGGGGGGGCCCTACAATGAGCAGTTCTTC.